These 25 T cell receptor beta chains originate from one sample sequenced in a study of quantifying T cell responses using KT2 cells. As for the study in general: RNA was reverse transcribed with TCR alpha and beta constant-region primers.

A single-stranded UMI oligo with SP2 sequence was ligated to cDNA 3' ends. The first PCR ran three to four cycles with an equimolar RC1.1 and RC1.2 beta primer mix. TCRdb reprocessed the UMI-ligation and nested PCR reads with MiXCR, giving one entry per CDR3 protein. This sample has about 41,000 distinct CDR3 sequences, with 15% to 20% found just once. The specimen was PBMCs spiked with cells of the T cell clone KT2. The receptors here all came from a human donor.

The table lists this clonotype with many counts. This chain links TRBV12-3 or TRBV12-4 with TRBJ2-3, with D possibly TRBD1 on 5 matching bases. Trimming pared 5 bases from V and 0 bases from J, leaving 15 bases between. This CDR3 contains 16 residues. The CDR3 sequence is CASSRQGSTSTDTQYF. The DNA of the CDR3 is TGTGCCAGCAGTAGGCAGGGTTCGACTAGCACAGATACGCAGTATTTT.

This clonotype has a handful of counts. The genes are TRBV6-6 and TRBJ2-3; possible D gene TRBD1, 6 bases. Germline CDR1 reads MNHNY; CDR2 reads SVGAGI (reference sequence). The CDR3 totals 14 residues. Deletions cut 5 bases from V and 1 base from J, with 10 bases between. The CDR3 coding sequence is TGTGCCAGCAGTATGGCAGGGGGCACAGATACGCAGTATTTT. This codes for CASSMAGGTDTQYF.

This clonotype was seen a few times. V and J are TRBV12-3 or TRBV12-4 and TRBJ2-7; D is undetermined. V was cut by 4 bases and J by 4 bases, with 17 bases left in between. CDR3 length equals 15 residues. The CDR3 spells CASSSETGSWYEQYF. The CDR3 coding sequence is TGTGCCAGCAGTTCCGAGACCGGGTCTTGGTACGAGCAGTACTTC.

This clonotype was recorded many times. The chain links TRBV29-1 to TRBJ2-3; TRBD1 is a possible D gene (6 bases). Germline loops: CDR1 SQVTM, CDR2 ANQGSEA. Trimming left V 5 bases short and J 1 base short, with 10 bases between. The CDR3 consists of 13 residues. In DNA form, the CDR3 reads TGCAGCGTTTCTTCAGGGGGCACAGATACGCAGTATTTT. This encodes CSVSSGGTDTQYF.

This clonotype was seen many times. This sequence joins TRBV7-2 and TRBJ1-6; TRBD1 is a possible D gene (6 bases). Germline V gives CDR1 SGHTA, CDR2 FQGNSA. Trimming shortened V by 8 bases and J by 7 bases, and 15 bases separated the two germline ends. CDR3 length: 14 residues. CDR3 residues: CASANPGENSPLHF. The CDR3 DNA reads TGTGCCAGCGCTAATCCAGGGGAGAATTCACCCCTCCACTTT.

A few counts support this clonotype. The rearrangement uses TRBV6-6 and TRBJ2-5, with D uncertain. Trimming cost V 6 bases and J 5 bases, with 16 bases left between them. Germline values: CDR1 MNHNY, CDR2 SVGAGI (reference sequence). The CDR3 spans 14 residues. CDR3 bases: TGTGCCAGCAGCCACACGACACTCCAGGAGACCCAGTACTTC. Its translation: CASSHTTLQETQYF.

This clonotype has more than one count but fewer than ten. V is TRBV2 and J is TRBJ1-1; D unresolved. Trimming took 6 bases from V and 7 from J, leaving 9 bases between them. The CDR3 spans 11 residues. The germline CDR1 and CDR2 sequences are SNHLY and FYNNEI. The CDR3 DNA follows: TGTGCCAGCAGGTACGGATATGAAGCTTTCTTT. Encoded protein: CASRYGYEAFF. The full variable domain, with the rest looked up from reference TRBV2 and TRBJ1-1, is EPEVTQTPSHQVTQMGQEVILRCVPISNHLYFYWYRQILGQKVEFLVSFYNNEISEKSEIFDDQFSVERPDGSNFTLKIRSTKLEDSAMYFCASRYGYEAFFGQGTRLTVV.

A few counts support this clonotype. The chain recombines TRBV6-2 or TRBV6-3 with TRBJ2-3; 7 bases are shared with TRBD2. From germline, CDR1 is MNHEY and CDR2 SVGEGT. V trimming: 4 bases; J trimming: 1 base; junction bases outside the gene matches: 5. The CDR3 runs to 15 residues. The CDR3 loop is CASSLLALGTDTQYF. The CDR3 DNA follows: TGTGCCAGCAGTTTACTAGCGCTCGGCACAGATACGCAGTATTTT.

This chain uses TRBV20-1 with TRBJ2-7, with 9 bases matching TRBD2. CDR1 is DFQATT, CDR2 SNEGSKA, per germline (reference sequence). The CDR3 covers 14 residues. V shed 3 bases, J shed 3 bases, and the junction held 6 bases outside the gene matches. CDR3 sequence (DNA): TGCAGTGCTAGGCTAGCGGGATCTAACTACGAGCAGTACTTC. Its translation: CSARLAGSNYEQYF.

The chain carries TRBV4-2 and TRBJ2-1; D not resolved. This CDR3 is built from 16 residues. V shed 0 bases and J shed 10 bases, with 19 bases lying between them. Germline CDR1 reads LGHNA; CDR2 reads YNFKEQ. For the CDR3, the DNA is TGTGCCAGCAGCCAAGAGGAACAGCTACTTTTTCGGGAGCAGTTCTTC. It codes for CASSQEEQLLFREQFF.

There are a few counts of this clonotype. This chain joins TRBV29-1 and TRBJ2-3; TRBD2 might be the D (5 bases). The V gene's germline CDR1 is SQVTM and CDR2 ANQGSEA. The CDR3 extends over 13 amino acids. V lost 7 bases to trimming and J lost 5 bases, with 16 bases between them. The CDR3 region is CSAVDLAGDTQYF. The DNA for the CDR3 is TGCAGCGCTGTGGACCTGGCGGGAGATACGCAGTATTTT.

The V and J genes are TRBV3-1 and TRBJ1-1, with D possibly TRBD1 on 6 matching bases. There are 14 residues in the CDR3. Per germline, CDR1 LGHDT and CDR2 YNNKEL (reference sequence). V was cut by 1 base and J by 8 bases, with 14 bases left in between. The CDR3 region is CASSQVSGAPEAFF. The CDR3 DNA sequence: TGTGCCAGCAGCCAAGTGTCAGGGGCCCCCGAAGCTTTCTTT.

The table lists this clonotype with a few counts. The chain joins TRBV5-1 to TRBJ2-3; TRBD1 matches 7 bases. Germline values: CDR1 SGHRS, CDR2 YFSETQ. The junction had 2 bases not matched to a gene; V was cut back by 0 bases and J by 1 base. The CDR3 sequence is 15 residues long. CDR3 sequence (DNA): TGCGCCAGCAGCTTGGAGGGGGCCCGCACAGATACGCAGTATTTT. This sequence encodes CASSLEGARTDTQYF.

This chain connects TRBV6-2 or TRBV6-3 to TRBJ2-5, with 7 bases aligning to TRBD1. Looked up from germline, CDR1 is MNHEY and CDR2 is SVGEGT. The CDR3 sequence is 14 residues long. V lost 6 bases to trimming and J lost 2 bases; unmatched junction nucleotides: 6. CDR3 in DNA: TGTGCCAGCAGCACGACAGGGAAACAAGAGACCCAGTACTTC. This gives the protein CASSTTGKQETQYF.

The chain carries TRBV27 and TRBJ1-3, with 7 bases fitting TRBD1. The V gene end was trimmed by 5 bases and the J gene end by 2 bases; junction bases not matched to a gene: 3. CDR1 MNHEY and CDR2 SMNVEV come from the germline V gene (reference sequence). The CDR3 length is 14 residues. CDR3 protein: CASSTTGAGNTIYF. Here the CDR3 DNA reads TGTGCCAGCAGTACAACAGGGGCTGGAAACACCATATATTTT.

This chain connects TRBV7-9 to TRBJ2-1; D not resolved. Germline CDR1 reads SEHNR; CDR2 reads FQNEAQ (reference sequence). The CDR3 contains 14 residues. Trimming shortened V by 5 bases and J by 6 bases, and 14 bases separated the two germline ends. The CDR3 loop reads CASSTPPDINEQFF. Here the CDR3 DNA reads TGTGCCAGCAGCACCCCCCCGGATATCAATGAGCAGTTCTTC.

The V and J genes are TRBV15 and TRBJ2-5; no firm D call. V was trimmed by 0 bases and J by 2 bases, leaving 16 bases between them. The CDR3 runs 17 residues. Germline assignment: CDR1 LNHNV and CDR2 YYDKDF (reference sequence). The CDR3 spells CATSRDPPQLRQETQYF. The CDR3 region has the DNA TGTGCCACCAGCAGAGACCCCCCCCAACTGCGGCAAGAGACCCAGTACTTC.

This chain connects TRBV12-3 or TRBV12-4 to TRBJ1-2, with a tentative D call TRBD1 (5 bases). V was pared by 1 base and J by 8 bases, with 11 bases between. This CDR3 has 13 amino acids. The chain's CDR3 is CASSLDGGGGYTF. CDR3 DNA: TGTGCCAGCAGTTTAGACGGGGGTGGCGGCTACACCTTC.

Many counts were recorded for this clonotype. The chain carries TRBV3-1 and TRBJ2-7; D gene ambiguous. Trimming removed 1 base from V and 6 bases from J, with 16 bases in between. The CDR3 consists of 15 residues. Germline V gene data show CDR1 as LGHDT and CDR2 as YNNKEL (reference sequence). The CDR3 reads CASSQVTEDLGEQYF. As DNA, the CDR3 is TGTGCCAGCAGCCAAGTAACTGAGGACCTCGGCGAGCAGTACTTC.

The chain combines TRBV18 with TRBJ2-5, with a possible D match to TRBD1 (6 bases). The CDR3 totals 14 residues. Germline lookup yields CDR1 KGHSH and CDR2 LQKENI. The V and J ends lost 2 bases and 5 bases respectively, with 12 bases between them. The CDR3 loop reads CASSPIPGEETQYF. CDR3 nucleotide sequence: TGTGCCAGCTCACCAATCCCAGGGGAGGAGACCCAGTACTTC.

The genes are TRBV10-1 and TRBJ1-3; D is uncertain. The CDR3 totals 13 residues. V lost 5 bases to trimming and J lost 1 base, with 6 bases between them. CDR1 and CDR2 (germline): WNHNN, SYGVQD (reference sequence). This chain's CDR3 is CASSLDSGNTIYF. In nucleotides, the CDR3 is TGCGCCAGCAGTTTGGATTCTGGAAACACCATATATTTT.

This clonotype turned up a few times. The chain uses TRBV3-1 and TRBJ1-2, with D possibly matching TRBD1 (5 bases). The CDR3 has 13 amino acids. The V end was cut by 6 bases, the J end by 5 bases, with 13 bases between. Germline V gene data show CDR1 as LGHDT and CDR2 as YNNKEL (reference sequence). CDR3 DNA sequence: TGTGCCAGCAGTCGCTCTGCAGGGTATGGCTACACCTTC. Protein: CASSRSAGYGYTF.

The table lists this clonotype with a few counts. The V and J genes are TRBV11-2 and TRBJ1-5; D not resolved. Germline-derived CDR1 and CDR2 are SGHAT and FQNNGV. V dropped 5 bases and J dropped 3 bases, with 11 bases sitting between them. The CDR3 has 14 amino acids. The CDR3 here is CASSPGQFNQPQHF. As DNA, the CDR3 is TGTGCCAGCAGCCCCGGGCAGTTCAATCAGCCCCAGCATTTT.

This clonotype has more than one count but fewer than ten. The rearrangement uses TRBV20-1 and TRBJ1-4; no clear D. The CDR3 is made up of 13 amino acids. The V end lost 3 bases, the J end lost 6 bases, and 11 bases lay between the germline ends. The germline V gene has CDR1 DFQATT and CDR2 SNEGSKA (reference sequence). In nucleotides, the CDR3 is TGCAGTGCTAGGACGGGTTTGGATGAAAAACTGTTTTTT. As protein: CSARTGLDEKLFF.

This sequence joins TRBV20-1 and TRBJ2-7, with D uncertain. The CDR3 extends over 14 amino acids. Germline V CDR1 and CDR2: DFQATT, SNEGSKA (reference sequence). The germline V and J ends were trimmed by 4 bases and 0 bases, with 13 bases remaining between them. This chain's CDR3 is CSAIKEPYSYEQYF. DNA for the CDR3: TGCAGTGCTATTAAAGAGCCCTACTCCTACGAGCAGTACTTC.